Included here is one T cell receptor beta chain sequence, with context. The antigen remains undetermined. TCRdb's table, derived via immunoSEQ multiplex PCR, lists solely in-frame clones and lacks some. The table has around 89,000 clones, around 93% seen once. Germline V gene data show CDR1 as SEHNR and CDR2 as FQNEAQ (reference sequence). Trimming at V came to 8 bases and at J to 2 bases, leaving 6 bases not matched to a gene. The CDR3 totals 15 residues. This sample was taken from a study of graft-versus-host responses after intestinal transplantation. The TCR comes from a human donor who was the organ donor for an intestinal transplant. The V gene is TRBV7-9, the J gene TRBJ2-3; 11 bases match TRBD2. This specimen was unstimulated CD8+ T cells sorted from spleen or lymph node cells, taken before transplant. The CDR3 nucleotides read TGTGCCAGCCCCCTAGCGGGGGGCCCCACAGATACGCAGTATTTT. Its protein is CASPLAGGPTDTQYF.